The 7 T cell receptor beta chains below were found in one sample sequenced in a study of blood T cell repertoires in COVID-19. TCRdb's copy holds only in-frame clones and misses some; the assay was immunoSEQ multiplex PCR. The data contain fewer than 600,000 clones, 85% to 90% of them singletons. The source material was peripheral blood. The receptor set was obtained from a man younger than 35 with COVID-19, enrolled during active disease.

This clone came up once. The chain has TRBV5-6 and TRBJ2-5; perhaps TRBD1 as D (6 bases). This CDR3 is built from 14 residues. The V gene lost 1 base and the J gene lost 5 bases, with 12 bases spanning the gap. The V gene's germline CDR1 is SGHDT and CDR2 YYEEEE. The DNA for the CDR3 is TGTGCCAGCAGCTTGTTTGAGGGGGTCGAGACCCAGTACTTC. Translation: CASSLFEGVETQYF.

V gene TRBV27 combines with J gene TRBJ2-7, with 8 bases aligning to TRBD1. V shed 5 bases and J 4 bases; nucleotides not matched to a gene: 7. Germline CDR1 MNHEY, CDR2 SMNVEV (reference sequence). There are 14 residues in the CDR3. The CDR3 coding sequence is TGTGCCAGCAGTCTGGACAGGGTAGAGTACGAGCAGTACTTC. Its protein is CASSLDRVEYEQYF.

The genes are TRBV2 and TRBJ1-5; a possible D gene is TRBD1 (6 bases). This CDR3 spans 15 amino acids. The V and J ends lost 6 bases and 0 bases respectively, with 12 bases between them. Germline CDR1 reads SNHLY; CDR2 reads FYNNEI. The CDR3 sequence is CASRPTGNSNQPQHF. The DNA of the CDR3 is TGTGCCAGCAGACCAACAGGGAATAGCAATCAGCCCCAGCATTTT.

The CDR3 loop is CASSYSVLGLENEQFF. DNA of the CDR3: TGTGCCAGCAGTTACTCGGTTTTAGGACTAGAGAATGAGCAGTTCTTC. The rearrangement links TRBV6-5 to TRBJ2-1; 7 bases are shared with TRBD2. The CDR3 is 16 amino acids. The V and J ends lost 0 bases and 7 bases, in that order; junction bases with no gene match: 9. The germline V gene has CDR1 MNHEY and CDR2 SVGAGI.

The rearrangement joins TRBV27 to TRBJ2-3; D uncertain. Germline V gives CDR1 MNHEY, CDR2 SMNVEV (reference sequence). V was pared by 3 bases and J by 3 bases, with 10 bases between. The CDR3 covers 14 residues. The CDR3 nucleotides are TGTGCCAGCAGTTTGGCGACTCTTACAGATACGCAGTATTTT. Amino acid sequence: CASSLATLTDTQYF.

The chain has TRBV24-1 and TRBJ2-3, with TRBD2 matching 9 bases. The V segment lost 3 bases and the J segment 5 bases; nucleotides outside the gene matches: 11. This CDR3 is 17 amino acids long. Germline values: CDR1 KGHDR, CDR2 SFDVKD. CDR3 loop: CATSDGSAGGLGDTQYF. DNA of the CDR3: TGTGCCACCAGTGATGGGTCCGCGGGGGGGCTGGGAGATACGCAGTATTTT.

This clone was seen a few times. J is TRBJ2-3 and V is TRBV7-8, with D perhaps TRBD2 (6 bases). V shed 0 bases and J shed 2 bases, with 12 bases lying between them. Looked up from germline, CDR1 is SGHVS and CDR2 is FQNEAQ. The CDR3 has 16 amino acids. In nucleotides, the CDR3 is TGTGCCAGCAGCTTAGCCGGCGGGGTAGTCACAGATACGCAGTATTTT. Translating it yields CASSLAGGVVTDTQYF. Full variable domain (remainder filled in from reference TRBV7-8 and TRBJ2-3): GAGVSQSPRYKVAKRGQDVALRCDPISGHVSLFWYQQALGQGPEFLTYFQNEAQLDKSGLPSDRFFAERPEGSVSTLKIQRTQQEDSAVYLCASSLAGGVVTDTQYFGPGTRLTVL.